These 28 T cell receptor beta chains came from one sample sequenced in a study of blood T cell repertoires in COVID-19. Sequenced by immunoSEQ multiplex PCR; TCRdb stores in-frame clones only, minus some. The table records some 100,000 clones, about 90% of them present only once. The sample consisted of peripheral blood. Receptors originate from a man between 65 and 85 years old who had recovered from COVID-19.

The chain carries TRBV2 and TRBJ2-1, with D perhaps TRBD1 (5 bases). The V and J ends lost 6 bases and 9 bases respectively, with 21 bases between them. The CDR3 covers 15 residues. The germline V gene encodes CDR1 SNHLY and CDR2 FYNNEI. The CDR3 DNA reads TGTGCCAGCAGGGTGACAGCCACCGGTAGTGGTGAGCAGTTCTTC. This codes for CASRVTATGSGEQFF.

The chain is built from TRBV27 and TRBJ1-1; TRBD1 matches at 8 bases. The germline CDR1 and CDR2 sequences are MNHEY and SMNVEV (reference sequence). CDR3 length: 13 residues. Trimming at V came to 6 bases and at J to 2 bases, leaving 2 bases not matched to a gene. The CDR3 loop is CASRDRANTEAFF. The CDR3 nucleotides are TGTGCCAGCAGGGACAGGGCCAACACTGAAGCTTTCTTT.

V gene TRBV19 combines with J gene TRBJ2-7; 7 bases agree with TRBD1. The V gene's germline CDR1 is LNHDA and CDR2 SQIVND (reference sequence). The CDR3 extends over 14 amino acids. V shed 6 bases and J 1 base; nucleotides not matched to a gene: 6. Written as DNA, the CDR3 is TGTGCCAGTAGGCCGGGACAGTGGTCCTACGAGCAGTACTTC. Translation: CASRPGQWSYEQYF.

The V and J genes are TRBV15 and TRBJ1-2; perhaps TRBD1 as D (6 bases). Looked up from germline, CDR1 is LNHNV and CDR2 is YYDKDF (reference sequence). The CDR3 extends over 18 amino acids. V dropped 2 bases and J dropped 3 bases, with 22 bases sitting between them. Written as DNA, the CDR3 is TGTGCCACCAGCAGAAGTAGACAGGCCCGATCTACTTACTATGGCTACACCTTC. Its translation: CATSRSRQARSTYYGYTF. The complete variable domain, with remaining parts taken from reference TRBV15 and TRBJ1-2, reads DAMVIQNPRYQVTQFGKPVTLSCSQTLNHNVMYWYQQKSSQAPKLLFHYYDKDFNNEADTPDNFQSRRPNTSFCFLDIRSPGLGDTAMYLCATSRSRQARSTYYGYTFGSGTRLTVV.

The chain couples TRBV7-2 to TRBJ1-1; the D gene is possibly TRBD1 (5 bases). There are 13 residues in the CDR3. Germline CDR1 and CDR2: SGHTA and FQGNSA. Trimming pared 4 bases from V and 0 bases from J, leaving 6 bases between. CDR3 in DNA: TGTGCCAGCAGCTCACAGGTGAACACTGAAGCTTTCTTT. Translated: CASSSQVNTEAFF.

The genes are TRBV7-3 and TRBJ2-1, with TRBD2 matching 14 bases. V shed 5 bases and J 5 bases; nucleotides not matched to a gene: 5. This CDR3 is built from 16 residues. CDR1 is SGHTA, CDR2 FQGTGA, per germline. CDR3 in amino acids: CASSPGTSGSHNEQFF. The CDR3 DNA follows: TGTGCCAGCAGCCCCGGGACTAGCGGGAGTCACAATGAGCAGTTCTTC.

The V call is TRBV15, the J call TRBJ2-1; 12 nucleotides line up with TRBD2. V lost 4 bases to trimming and J lost 1 base; unmatched junction nucleotides: 17. Germline assignment: CDR1 LNHNV and CDR2 YYDKDF (reference sequence). There are 21 residues in the CDR3. CDR3 sequence (DNA): TGTGCCACCAGCATCCGGAAAACTAGCGGGGGGCCCCCTTGGTCCTACAATGAGCAGTTCTTC. Protein: CATSIRKTSGGPPWSYNEQFF.

The gene calls are TRBV2 and TRBJ1-6; D is unclear. The ends were cut back, 4 bases at V and 5 bases at J, with 9 bases in the middle. The CDR3 has 14 amino acids. Germline V gene sequence: CDR1 SNHLY, CDR2 FYNNEI. CDR3 amino acids: CASSVITNNSPLHF. The CDR3 DNA reads TGTGCCAGCAGTGTAATTACAAATAATTCACCCCTCCACTTT.

This chain joins TRBV11-3 and TRBJ2-7; TRBD2 agrees at 10 bases. The germline CDR1 and CDR2 sequences are SGHNT and YENEEA. V shed 1 base and J 6 bases; nucleotides not matched to a gene: 6. The CDR3 runs to 15 residues. CDR3 DNA sequence: TGTGCCAGCAGCTTAGGGCTAGCGGGAGTCTCCGAGCAGTACTTC. The encoded protein is CASSLGLAGVSEQYF.

CDR3 DNA sequence: TGTGCCAGCAGTGAGGGACTGTCGGGGGAGCAGTACTTC. Its translation is CASSEGLSGEQYF. V is TRBV2 and J is TRBJ2-7; TRBD2 is a possible D gene (6 bases). Germline CDR1 reads SNHLY; CDR2 reads FYNNEI. This CDR3 spans 13 amino acids. The V end was cut by 3 bases, the J end by 7 bases, with 13 bases between.

The chain links TRBV10-3 to TRBJ1-2; D is unresolved. The CDR3 is 14 residues long. CDR1 and CDR2 from the germline V gene are ENHRY and SYGVKD. Deletions cut 0 bases from V and 7 bases from J, with 12 bases between. The CDR3 loop reads CAISESREGGGYTF. DNA for the CDR3: TGTGCCATCAGTGAGTCACGGGAAGGCGGTGGCTACACCTTC.

The chain links TRBV7-2 to TRBJ1-5, with unresolved D. The germline V gene has CDR1 SGHTA and CDR2 FQGNSA. The V gene lost 1 base and the J gene lost 7 bases, with 8 bases spanning the gap. CDR3 size: 13 residues. The CDR3 loop reads CASSLGAQQPQHF. CDR3 bases: TGTGCCAGCAGCTTAGGGGCCCAACAGCCCCAGCATTTT.

The chain employs TRBV21-1 and TRBJ2-3; TRBD2 reflects the table's D call only, with no check against the DNA. TRBV21-1 is a documented pseudogene. CDR3 length equals 17 residues. This CDR3 is CASNPRGGRQGTDTQYF. The CDR3 coding sequence is TGTGCCAGCAACCCAAGGGGAGGTCGTCAGGGCACAGATACGCAGTATTTT.

The rearrangement links TRBV10-3 to TRBJ2-7, with D possibly TRBD1 on 6 matching bases. In germline, CDR1 is ENHRY, CDR2 SYGVKD. The CDR3 consists of 12 residues. The germline V and J ends were trimmed by 7 bases and 13 bases, with 20 bases remaining between them. In nucleotides, the CDR3 is TGTGCCATCAACTCCCAGGGGACGGAACCCTACTTC. The encoded protein is CAINSQGTEPYF.

The rearrangement joins TRBV3-1 (or the pseudogene TRBV3-2) to TRBJ2-3; D is undetermined. CDR1 is LGHDT, CDR2 YNNKEL, per germline (reference sequence). The length of the CDR3 is 16 residues. Trimming left V 4 bases short and J 0 bases short, with 14 bases between. This CDR3 reads CASSPRKETSTDTQYF. The CDR3 nucleotides read TGTGCCAGCAGCCCCCGAAAAGAGACTAGCACAGATACGCAGTATTTT.

This chain joins TRBV5-5 and TRBJ1-1; D is uncertain. This CDR3 is 14 amino acids long. Germline CDR1 and CDR2: SGHKS and YYEKEE (reference sequence). The germline V and J ends were trimmed by 1 base and 5 bases, with 12 bases remaining between them. For the CDR3, the DNA is TGTGCCAGCAGCTTGTCGATTTTGCGGACTGAAGCTTTCTTT. This sequence encodes CASSLSILRTEAFF.

This clone was found once. The V call is TRBV7-6, the J call TRBJ2-1, with D hard to call. Per germline, CDR1 SGHVS and CDR2 FNYEAQ. Between the trimmed V and J ends, which lost 5 bases and 7 bases, there was a span of 15 bases. This CDR3 has 14 amino acids. In nucleotides, the CDR3 is TGTGCCAGCAGCAGAGAGGCCCAATCTAATGAGCAGTTCTTC. Amino acid sequence: CASSREAQSNEQFF.

The chain links TRBV7-6 to TRBJ2-3; D is unresolved. The CDR3 has 17 amino acids. The V end was cut by 2 bases, the J end by 0 bases, with 15 bases between. CDR1 is SGHVS and CDR2 is FNYEAQ in the germline V gene. CDR3 coding DNA: TGTGCCAGCAGCTTATTACGAAGCGAGGATAGCACAGATACGCAGTATTTT. Amino acid sequence: CASSLLRSEDSTDTQYF. Complete variable domain (other parts from reference TRBV7-6 and TRBJ2-3): GAGVSQSPRYKVTKRGQDVALRCDPISGHVSLYWYRQALGQGPEFLTYFNYEAQQDKSGLPNDRFSAERPEGSISTLTIQRTEQRDSAMYRCASSLLRSEDSTDTQYFGPGTRLTVL.

This clone was recorded once. CDR3 coding DNA: TGTGCCAGCAGCTGGATACTAGCGACCAGCACAGATACGCAGTATTTT. It is translated as CASSWILATSTDTQYF. The chain employs TRBV5-6 and TRBJ2-3, with TRBD2 matching 7 bases. This CDR3 spans 16 amino acids. The junction had 7 bases not matched to a gene; V was cut back by 3 bases and J by 0 bases. Germline V lookup: CDR1 SGHDT, CDR2 YYEEEE.

The genes are TRBV5-1 and TRBJ1-6, with a weak D call TRBD1 (6 bases). The CDR3 is 15 amino acids. Trimming took 4 bases from V and 7 from J, leaving 15 bases between them. Germline lookup yields CDR1 SGHRS and CDR2 YFSETQ. CDR3 in DNA: TGCGCCAGCAGCCCGGACAGTCAAAGGAATTCACCCCTCCACTTT. Protein: CASSPDSQRNSPLHF. Full variable domain (outside the CDR3, taken from reference TRBV5-1 and TRBJ1-6): KAGVTQTPRYLIKTRGQQVTLSCSPISGHRSVSWYQQTPGQGLQFLFEYFSETQRNKGNFPGRFSGRQFSNSRSEMNVSTLELGDSALYLCASSPDSQRNSPLHFGNGTRLTVT.

Comment on this clone: The junction departs from germline at one end; a sequencing error may be responsible. The chain links TRBV5-1 to TRBJ1-1; 7 bases match TRBD1. The CDR3 runs to 15 residues. Per germline, CDR1 SGHRS and CDR2 YFSETQ. CDR3 sequence reads: CASSPTGVMNAEAFF. CDR3 DNA: TGCGCCAGCAGCCCTACAGGGGTCATGAACGCTGAAGCTTTCTTT.

This chain connects TRBV5-4 to TRBJ2-2, with D tentatively TRBD2 (5 bases). Trimming stripped 0 bases from V and 6 bases from J, with 9 bases between. This CDR3 comprises 14 residues. Germline V gene sequence: CDR1 SGHNT, CDR2 YYREEE (reference sequence). DNA for the CDR3: TGTGCCAGCAGCTTGGTGTCTAGCCCCGGGGAGCTGTTTTTT. It translates to CASSLVSSPGELFF.

The chain uses TRBV7-3 and TRBJ1-6, with no clear D. Trimming shortened V by 0 bases and J by 7 bases, and 10 bases separated the two germline ends. The CDR3 is 15 residues long. Germline values: CDR1 SGHTA, CDR2 FQGTGA. CDR3 loop: CASSLTPGNNSPLHF. The CDR3 DNA reads as TGTGCCAGCAGCTTAACCCCCGGGAACAATTCACCCCTCCACTTT.

The genes are TRBV5-1 and TRBJ1-2; 7 nucleotides agree with TRBD1. The CDR3 runs 14 residues. Germline V gene lookup returns CDR1 SGHRS and CDR2 YFSETQ. J gave up 3 bases and V 2 bases, and 4 bases lay outside the gene matches. CDR3 sequence (DNA): TGCGCCAGCAGCTTTGACAGGGCTCACTATGGCTACACCTTC. It codes for CASSFDRAHYGYTF.

This clone turned up a few times. The chain has TRBV5-4 and TRBJ1-6; TRBD1 is a possible D gene (5 bases). Germline V CDR1 and CDR2: SGHNT, YYREEE (reference sequence). The ends were cut back, 4 bases at V and 7 bases at J, with 12 bases in the middle. The CDR3 spans 14 residues. CDR3 in DNA: TGTGCCAGCAGCCAAGACAGCCGGAATTCACCCCTCCACTTT. It specifies CASSQDSRNSPLHF.

This chain links TRBV28 with TRBJ2-7, with 8 bases aligning to TRBD1. Per the germline V gene, CDR1 is MDHEN and CDR2 is SYDVKM. The J segment lost 4 bases and the V segment lost 5 bases, leaving 10 bases of the junction unmatched. This CDR3 has 15 residues. DNA of the CDR3: TGTGCCAGCAGTCAGCGGACAGGGTGGGGTTACGAGCAGTACTTC. Protein: CASSQRTGWGYEQYF.

The rearrangement links TRBV18 to TRBJ2-2, with D unclear. The CDR3 covers 16 residues. V was trimmed by 2 bases and J by 2 bases, leaving 12 bases between them. Germline values: CDR1 KGHSH, CDR2 LQKENI. The CDR3 region has the DNA TGTGCCAGCTCACCATTCCCTGACACAAACACCGGGGAGCTGTTTTTT. It yields the protein CASSPFPDTNTGELFF.

The chain is built from TRBV11-2 and TRBJ1-1; 9 bases match TRBD1. Trimming cost V 6 bases and J 6 bases; bases outside gene matches: 11. Germline assignment: CDR1 SGHAT and CDR2 FQNNGV. The length of the CDR3 is 15 residues. CDR3 nucleotides: TGTGCCAGCAGAAAGACCGGACAGGGGAGCCCTGAAGCTTTCTTT. Its protein is CASRKTGQGSPEAFF. Variable domain in full (rest from reference TRBV11-2 and TRBJ1-1): EAGVAQSPRYKIIEKRQSVAFWCNPISGHATLYWYQQILGQGPKLLIQFQNNGVVDDSQLPKDRFSAERLKGVDSTLKIQPAKLEDSAVYLCASRKTGQGSPEAFFGQGTRLTVV.